Shown below are 18 T cell receptor beta chains from a single sample sequenced in a study of CD8 T cells in Susac syndrome. An amount of RNA that ranged from roughly 0.45 to 1 ug was reverse transcribed with random hexamers. TCRdb called the immunoSEQ multiplex PCR reads again in MiXCR, with one record for every CDR3 protein. The table includes fewer than 350,000 distinct CDR3 sequences, about 91% detected once. Sequenced input: CD8+ T cells from PBMCs. These receptors came from a human donor with multiple sclerosis.

CDR3 loop: CASSVGGGDDNEQFF. As DNA, the CDR3 is TGTGCCAGCAGCGTAGGAGGGGGAGACGACAATGAGCAGTTCTTC. The chain combines TRBV9 with TRBJ2-1; a possible D gene is TRBD1 (6 bases). Germline CDR1 and CDR2: SGDLS and YYNGEE. V lost 0 bases and J lost 5, with 12 bases in between. The CDR3 length is 15 residues. Using reference TRBV9 and TRBJ2-1 for the parts outside the CDR3, the full variable domain is DSGVTQTPKHLITATGQRVTLRCSPRSGDLSVYWYQQSLDQGLQFLIQYYNGEERAKGNILERFSAQQFPDLHSELNLSSLELGDSALYFCASSVGGGDDNEQFFGPGTRLTVL.

This clonotype occurred once. V and J are TRBV28 and TRBJ1-1; 8 nucleotides match TRBD1. The trim removed 5 bases at V and 5 bases at J, leaving 16 bases unmatched. CDR3 length: 17 residues. CDR1 is MDHEN, CDR2 SYDVKM, per germline. The CDR3, as DNA: TGTGCCAGCAGTCCCCCTTCAACAGGGGGGCCCGGAACTGAAGCTTTCTTT. Amino acids: CASSPPSTGGPGTEAFF.

The chain links TRBV7-9 to TRBJ2-7, with D possibly TRBD2 on 6 matching bases. V was trimmed by 5 bases and J by 4 bases, leaving 18 bases between them. This CDR3 contains 15 residues. The V gene's germline CDR1 is SEHNR and CDR2 FQNEAQ (reference sequence). DNA of the CDR3: TGTGCCAGCAGCCCTCGCGGAGGGTCTAGGTACGAGCAGTACTTC. Protein product: CASSPRGGSRYEQYF.

This chain uses TRBV4-3 with TRBJ2-3; tentative D call: TRBD1 (6 bases). CDR1 and CDR2 from the germline V gene are LGHNA and YSLEER. The CDR3 has 18 amino acids. V gave up 0 bases and J gave up 1 base, with 17 bases separating them. The CDR3 is CASSQDLGALPRTDTQYF. The CDR3 bases are TGCGCCAGCAGCCAAGATTTGGGGGCTCTCCCTCGCACAGATACGCAGTATTTT.

The V gene is TRBV27, the J gene TRBJ2-7, with D perhaps assigned TRBD1 or TRBD2 (5 bases each). CDR3 length: 14 amino acids. The V gene lost 5 bases and the J gene lost 6 bases, with 17 bases spanning the gap. Germline assignment: CDR1 MNHEY and CDR2 SMNVEV (reference sequence). Here the CDR3 DNA reads TGTGCCAGCAGTCGCGGTGGGGGAATTCGCGAGCAGTACTTC. Its protein product is CASSRGGGIREQYF.

The rearrangement uses TRBV7-3 and TRBJ1-1; D may be TRBD1 (6 bases). V was trimmed by 2 bases and J by 5 bases, leaving 15 bases between them. CDR3 length: 15 amino acids. Looked up from germline, CDR1 is SGHTA and CDR2 is FQGTGA. The CDR3 loop is CASSLEGVSGTEAFF. CDR3 bases: TGTGCCAGCAGCTTAGAGGGGGTATCGGGGACTGAAGCTTTCTTT.

A few counts support this clonotype. The rearrangement links TRBV6-5 to TRBJ2-2; perhaps TRBD1 as D (6 bases). Per germline, CDR1 MNHEY and CDR2 SVGAGI. The V and J ends lost 2 bases and 4 bases respectively, with 14 bases between them. CDR3 size: 16 residues. The CDR3 here is CASSYQTGWFTGELFF. The CDR3 region has the DNA TGTGCCAGCAGTTACCAAACAGGGTGGTTCACCGGGGAGCTGTTTTTT.

The chain combines TRBV19 with TRBJ2-7, with TRBD1 as a possible D gene (7 bases). This CDR3 comprises 15 residues. Per the germline V gene, CDR1 is LNHDA and CDR2 is SQIVND (reference sequence). V shed 3 bases and J shed 3 bases, with 15 bases lying between them. For the CDR3, the DNA is TGTGCCAGTAGTATGGGGGCGGGACAGATCTACGAGCAGTACTTC. This sequence encodes CASSMGAGQIYEQYF. Using reference TRBV19 and TRBJ2-7 for the parts outside the CDR3, the full variable domain is DGGITQSPKYLFRKEGQNVTLSCEQNLNHDAMYWYRQDPGQGLRLIYYSQIVNDFQKGDIAEGYSVSREKKESFPLTVTSAQKNPTAFYLCASSMGAGQIYEQYFGPGTRLTVT.

The V call is TRBV29-1, the J call TRBJ1-1; 7 bases map to TRBD1. Trimming at V came to 2 bases and at J to 1 base, leaving 7 bases not matched to a gene. Looked up from germline, CDR1 is SQVTM and CDR2 is ANQGSEA. The CDR3 has 15 residues. The CDR3 region is CSVETPGDRNTEAFF. CDR3 coding DNA: TGCAGCGTTGAAACCCCAGGGGACAGGAACACTGAAGCTTTCTTT.

CDR3 loop: CASLTGNTEAFF. The CDR3 DNA reads as TGTGCCAGTCTTACGGGTAACACTGAAGCTTTCTTT. The chain carries TRBV19 and TRBJ1-1; unclear D gene. The V gene lost 8 bases and the J gene lost 2 bases, with 9 bases spanning the gap. This CDR3 is built from 12 residues. From germline, CDR1 is LNHDA and CDR2 SQIVND (reference sequence).

As DNA, the CDR3 is TGTGCCATCAGTGACGTGCTGGGGGGTGAGCAGTTCTTC. Translation: CAISDVLGGEQFF. The chain couples TRBV10-3 to TRBJ2-1; tentative D call: TRBD2 (6 bases). Trimming left V 3 bases short and J 9 bases short, with 12 bases between. This CDR3 is 13 amino acids long. CDR1 ENHRY and CDR2 SYGVKD come from the germline V gene.

Remarks on this clonotype: Compared with germline, one end of the junction differs, possibly owing to a read error. The genes are TRBV7-2 and TRBJ2-7, with D perhaps matching TRBD1 (5 bases). The CDR3 has 15 residues. Germline CDR1 SGHTA, CDR2 FQGNSA. The CDR3 coding sequence is TGTGCCAGCAGCTTAGTCCACGATAAGGGGTACGGGCAGTACTTC. Protein: CASSLVHDKGYGQYF.

J is TRBJ2-2 and V is TRBV21-1. TRBV21-1 is a pseudogene. The CDR3 extends over 12 amino acids. The CDR3: CASSKGSGELFF. In DNA, the CDR3 is TGTGCCAGCAGCAAAGGTTCCGGGGAGCTGTTTTTT.

The rearrangement uses TRBV9 and TRBJ2-3; weak D call: TRBD2 (6 bases). This CDR3 contains 16 residues. Germline values: CDR1 SGDLS, CDR2 YYNGEE. V gave up 4 bases and J gave up 1 base, with 16 bases separating them. The CDR3 region is CASSLWGETRTDTQYF. The CDR3 DNA reads as TGTGCCAGCAGCCTATGGGGGGAAACACGCACAGATACGCAGTATTTT.

This rearrangement joins TRBV27 to TRBJ2-1; 14 bases line up with TRBD2. The CDR3 sequence is 15 residues long. Germline CDR1 MNHEY, CDR2 SMNVEV (reference sequence). J gave up 7 bases and V 7 bases, and 6 bases lay outside the gene matches. CDR3 DNA: TGTGCCAGCACAACCGGGACTAGCGGGAGAAATGAGCAGTTCTTC. This encodes CASTTGTSGRNEQFF.

This chain connects TRBV3-1 to TRBJ2-3; unclear D gene. Trimming removed 1 base at V and 2 bases at J, with 13 bases between. This CDR3 is 16 amino acids long. Germline CDR1 LGHDT, CDR2 YNNKEL (reference sequence). CDR3 DNA: TGTGCCAGCAGCCAAGCTGTTCGGCGGCACACAGATACGCAGTATTTT. Protein sequence: CASSQAVRRHTDTQYF.

The chain carries TRBV27 and TRBJ2-3; D remains unclear. Germline loops: CDR1 MNHEY, CDR2 SMNVEV (reference sequence). The CDR3 extends over 14 amino acids. The V end was cut by 0 bases, the J end by 6 bases, with 10 bases between. The CDR3 sequence is CASSLSTLGDTQYF. CDR3 sequence (DNA): TGTGCCAGCAGTTTATCGACCCTTGGGGATACGCAGTATTTT.

The genes are TRBV16 and TRBJ1-1; D is undetermined. CDR1 KGHSY and CDR2 FQNENV come from the germline V gene. There are 11 residues in the CDR3. With 4 bases removed from V and 6 bases from J, the gap between germline ends came to 6 bases. The CDR3 here is CASSRKPEAFF. In DNA form, the CDR3 reads TGTGCCAGCAGCCGAAAGCCTGAAGCTTTCTTT.